The entry below describes one T cell receptor (beta chain). Other DNA sequences within the sample encode an identical CDR3. Libraries were prepared by immunoSEQ multiplex PCR; TCRdb keeps only in-frame clonotypes and omits some of them. The sample contains about 2 million clones, roughly 94% of which appear only once. The naive CD8 fraction comprised CD45RO-negative cells positively selected for CCR7 and excluded terminally differentiated effector memory CD45RA+ cells. Donors included only healthy HIV-negative adults lacking recent acute infections or vaccinations. The entry originates in a study of shared clonotypes between healthy human individuals. The receptor was derived from a young man in good health. Sequenced: naive CD8+ T cells sorted from blood.

For the CDR3, the DNA is TGTGCCAGTAGTATTGCATTGGGGGGATACGAGCAGTACTTC. Protein product: CASSIALGGYEQYF. The gene calls are TRBV19 and TRBJ2-7, with D maybe TRBD2 (6 bases). V shed 3 bases and J shed 4 bases, with 13 bases lying between them. The germline gives CDR1 LNHDA, CDR2 SQIVND (reference sequence). The CDR3 consists of 14 residues.